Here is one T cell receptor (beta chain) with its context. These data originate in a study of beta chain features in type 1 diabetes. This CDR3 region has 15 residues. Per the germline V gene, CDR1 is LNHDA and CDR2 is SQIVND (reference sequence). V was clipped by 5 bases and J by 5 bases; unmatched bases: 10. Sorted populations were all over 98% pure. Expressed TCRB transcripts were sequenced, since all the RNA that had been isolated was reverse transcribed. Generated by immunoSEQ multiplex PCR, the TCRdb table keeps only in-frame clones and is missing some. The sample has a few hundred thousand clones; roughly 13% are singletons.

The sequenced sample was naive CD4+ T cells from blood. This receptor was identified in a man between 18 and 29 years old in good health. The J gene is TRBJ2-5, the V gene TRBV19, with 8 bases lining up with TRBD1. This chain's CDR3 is CASSRTQGALETQYF. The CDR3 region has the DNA TGTGCCAGTAGTCGGACCCAGGGGGCCTTGGAGACCCAGTACTTC. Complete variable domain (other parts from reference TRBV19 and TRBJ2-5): DGGITQSPKYLFRKEGQNVTLSCEQNLNHDAMYWYRQDPGQGLRLIYYSQIVNDFQKGDIAEGYSVSREKKESFPLTVTSAQKNPTAFYLCASSRTQGALETQYFGPGTRLLVL.